This T cell receptor (beta chain) derives from a study of T cell responses to AZD1222 COVID-19 vaccine. General study results and limits: Clonal diversity may have been underestimated, and the donors were mostly white British, with more females than males. Repertoire samples came only from after the peak T cell response. Rises in breadth and depth of Spike-specific TCRs came after two AZD1222 doses.

Sequencing used immunoSEQ multiplex PCR; TCRdb keeps in-frame clones, though not all of them. This table has roughly 200,000 clones, 91% appearing once. There are 17 residues in the CDR3. After removal of 5 bases from V and 0 bases from J, the junction contained 10 bases not matched to a gene. The germline V gene encodes CDR1 MNHNY and CDR2 SVGAGI (reference sequence). Remarks on this clone: What it binds is not known.

Sequenced here: peripheral blood, sampled 28 days after the second AZD1222 dose. This receptor was identified in an adult who received the AZD1222 COVID-19 vaccine. This rearrangement joins TRBV6-6 to TRBJ1-1, with 9 bases fitting TRBD1. CDR3 sequence: CASSRKGQGAMNTEAFF. In DNA, the CDR3 is TGTGCCAGCAGTCGCAAGGGACAGGGTGCCATGAACACTGAAGCTTTCTTT.